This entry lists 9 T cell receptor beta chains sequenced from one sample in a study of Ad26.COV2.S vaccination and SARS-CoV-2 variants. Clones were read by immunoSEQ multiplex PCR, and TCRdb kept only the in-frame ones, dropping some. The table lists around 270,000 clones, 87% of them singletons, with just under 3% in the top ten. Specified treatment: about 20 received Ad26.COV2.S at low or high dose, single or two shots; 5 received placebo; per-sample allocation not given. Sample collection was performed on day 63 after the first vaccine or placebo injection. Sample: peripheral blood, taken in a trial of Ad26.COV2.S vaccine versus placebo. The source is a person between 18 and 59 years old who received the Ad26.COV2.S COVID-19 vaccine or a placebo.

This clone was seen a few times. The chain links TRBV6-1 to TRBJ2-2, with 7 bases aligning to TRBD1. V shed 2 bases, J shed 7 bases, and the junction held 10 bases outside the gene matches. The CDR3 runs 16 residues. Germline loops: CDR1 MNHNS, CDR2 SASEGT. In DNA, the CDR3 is TGTGCCAGCAGTGAAAGGGTAGGGGGCTCCAACGGGGAGCTGTTTTTT. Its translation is CASSERVGGSNGELFF.

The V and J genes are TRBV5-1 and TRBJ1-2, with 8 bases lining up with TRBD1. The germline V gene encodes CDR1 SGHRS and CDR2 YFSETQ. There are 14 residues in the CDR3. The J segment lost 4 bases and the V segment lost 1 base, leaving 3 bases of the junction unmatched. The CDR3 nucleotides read TGCGCCAGCAGCTTGCCAGACAGGGGCTATGGCTACACCTTC. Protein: CASSLPDRGYGYTF.

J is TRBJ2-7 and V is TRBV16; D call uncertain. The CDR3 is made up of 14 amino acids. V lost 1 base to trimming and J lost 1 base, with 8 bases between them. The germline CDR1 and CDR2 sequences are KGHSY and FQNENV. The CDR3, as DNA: TGTGCCAGCAGCCAATATTCACAGTCCTACGAGCAGTACGTC. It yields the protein CASSQYSQSYEQYV.

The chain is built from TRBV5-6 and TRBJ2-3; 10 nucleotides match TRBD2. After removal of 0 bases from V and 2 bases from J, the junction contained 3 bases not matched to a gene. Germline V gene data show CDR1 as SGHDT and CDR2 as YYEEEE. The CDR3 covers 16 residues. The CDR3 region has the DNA TGTGCCAGCAGCTTGGGGCTAGCGGGGGCCACAGATACGCAGTATTTT. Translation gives CASSLGLAGATDTQYF.

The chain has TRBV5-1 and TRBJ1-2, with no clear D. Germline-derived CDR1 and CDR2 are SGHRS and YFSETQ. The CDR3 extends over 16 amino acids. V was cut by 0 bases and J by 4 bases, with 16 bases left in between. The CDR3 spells CASSLASRFPLYGYTF. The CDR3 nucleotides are TGCGCCAGCAGCTTGGCGTCTCGGTTCCCTCTCTATGGCTACACCTTC.

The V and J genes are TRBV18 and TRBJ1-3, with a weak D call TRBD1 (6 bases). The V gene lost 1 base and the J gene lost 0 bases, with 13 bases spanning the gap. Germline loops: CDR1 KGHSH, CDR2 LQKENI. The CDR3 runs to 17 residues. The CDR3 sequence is CASSPRRGASSGNTIYF. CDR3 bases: TGTGCCAGCTCACCACGTCGGGGGGCAAGCTCTGGAAACACCATATATTTT.

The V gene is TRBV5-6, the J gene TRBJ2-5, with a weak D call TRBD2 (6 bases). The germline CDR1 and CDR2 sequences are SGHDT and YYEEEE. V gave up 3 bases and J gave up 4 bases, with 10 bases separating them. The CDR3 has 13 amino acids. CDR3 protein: CASSSLGGETQYF. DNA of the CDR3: TGTGCCAGCAGCTCCCTGGGAGGAGAGACCCAGTACTTC.

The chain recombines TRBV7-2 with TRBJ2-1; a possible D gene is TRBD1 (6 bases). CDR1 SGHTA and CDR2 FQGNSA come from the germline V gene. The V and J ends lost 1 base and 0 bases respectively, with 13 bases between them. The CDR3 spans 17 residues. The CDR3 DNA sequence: TGTGCCAGCAGCTTAGTATCCCAGGGGATCTCCTACAATGAGCAGTTCTTC. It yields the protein CASSLVSQGISYNEQFF.

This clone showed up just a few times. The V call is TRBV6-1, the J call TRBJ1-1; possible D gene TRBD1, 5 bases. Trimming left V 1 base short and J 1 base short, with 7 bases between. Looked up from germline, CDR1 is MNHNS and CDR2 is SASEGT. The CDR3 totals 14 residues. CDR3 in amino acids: CASSEVGENTEAFF. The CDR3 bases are TGTGCCAGCAGTGAAGTGGGGGAGAACACTGAAGCTTTCTTT.